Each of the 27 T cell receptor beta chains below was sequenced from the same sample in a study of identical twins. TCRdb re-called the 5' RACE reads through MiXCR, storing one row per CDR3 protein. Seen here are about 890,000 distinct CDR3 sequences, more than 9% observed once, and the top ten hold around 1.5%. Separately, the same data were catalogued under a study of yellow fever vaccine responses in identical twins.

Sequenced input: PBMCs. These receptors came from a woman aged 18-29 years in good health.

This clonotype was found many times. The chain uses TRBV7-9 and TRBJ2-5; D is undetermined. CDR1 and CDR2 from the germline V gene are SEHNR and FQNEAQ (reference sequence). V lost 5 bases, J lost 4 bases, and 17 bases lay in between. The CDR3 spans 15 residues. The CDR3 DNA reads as TGTGCCAGCAGCGGCACGAACAGAATACTAGAGACCCAGTACTTC. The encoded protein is CASSGTNRILETQYF.

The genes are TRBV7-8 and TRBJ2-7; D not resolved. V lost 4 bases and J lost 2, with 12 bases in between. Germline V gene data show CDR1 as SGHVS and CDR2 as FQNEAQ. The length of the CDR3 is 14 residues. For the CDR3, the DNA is TGTGCCAGCAGCTCTAACCAGGAGACCTACGAGCAGTACTTC. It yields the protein CASSSNQETYEQYF.

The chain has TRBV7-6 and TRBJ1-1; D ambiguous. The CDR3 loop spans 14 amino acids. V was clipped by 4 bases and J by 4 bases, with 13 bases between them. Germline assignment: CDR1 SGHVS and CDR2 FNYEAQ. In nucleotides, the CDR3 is TGTGCCAGCAGCTGGATAGTGGGGAGCACTGAAGCTTTCTTT. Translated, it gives CASSWIVGSTEAFF.

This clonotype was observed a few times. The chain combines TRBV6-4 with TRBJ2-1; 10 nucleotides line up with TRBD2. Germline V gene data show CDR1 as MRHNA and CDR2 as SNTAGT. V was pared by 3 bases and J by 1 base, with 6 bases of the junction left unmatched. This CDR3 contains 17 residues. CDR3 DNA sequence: TGTGCCAGCAGTGAGTCTAGCGGGAGTTTTTCCTACAATGAGCAGTTCTTC. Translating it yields CASSESSGSFSYNEQFF.

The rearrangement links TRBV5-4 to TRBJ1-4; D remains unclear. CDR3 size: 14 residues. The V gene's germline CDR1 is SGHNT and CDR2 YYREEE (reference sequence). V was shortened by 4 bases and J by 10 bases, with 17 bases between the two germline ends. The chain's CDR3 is CASSLPSEPGKLFF. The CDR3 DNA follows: TGTGCCAGCAGCCTCCCTTCGGAACCGGGAAAACTGTTTTTT.

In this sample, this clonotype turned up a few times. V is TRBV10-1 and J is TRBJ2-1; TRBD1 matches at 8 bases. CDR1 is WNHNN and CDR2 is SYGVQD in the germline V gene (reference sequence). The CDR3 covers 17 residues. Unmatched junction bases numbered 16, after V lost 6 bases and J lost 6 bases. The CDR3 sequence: CASSERPGGRSANEQFF. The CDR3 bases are TGCGCCAGCAGCGAGCGCCCAGGGGGCAGATCGGCCAATGAGCAGTTCTTC.

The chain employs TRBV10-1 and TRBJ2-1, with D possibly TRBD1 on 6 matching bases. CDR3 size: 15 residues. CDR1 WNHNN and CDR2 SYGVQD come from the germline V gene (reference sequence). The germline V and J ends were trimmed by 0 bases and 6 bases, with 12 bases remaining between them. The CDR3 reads CASSESRQVLNEQFF. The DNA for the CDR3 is TGCGCCAGCAGTGAGTCACGACAGGTCCTCAATGAGCAGTTCTTC.

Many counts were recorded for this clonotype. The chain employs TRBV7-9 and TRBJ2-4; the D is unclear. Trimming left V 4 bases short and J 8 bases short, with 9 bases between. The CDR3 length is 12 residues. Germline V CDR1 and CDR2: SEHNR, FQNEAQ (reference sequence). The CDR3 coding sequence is TGTGCCAGCAGCTACCTTTGGGACATTCAGTACTTC. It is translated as CASSYLWDIQYF.

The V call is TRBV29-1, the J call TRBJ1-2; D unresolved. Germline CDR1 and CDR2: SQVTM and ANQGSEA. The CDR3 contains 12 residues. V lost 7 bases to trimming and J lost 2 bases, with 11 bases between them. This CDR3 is CSAPLTNYGYTF. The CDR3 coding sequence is TGCAGCGCCCCCCTTACCAACTATGGCTACACCTTC.

The CDR3 DNA sequence: TGTGCCAGCCTTGAAACAGGTGGCACTGAAGCTTTCTTT. Protein: CASLETGGTEAFF. The chain has TRBV28 and TRBJ1-1; possibly TRBD1 for D (5 bases). The germline CDR1 and CDR2 sequences are MDHEN and SYDVKM. This CDR3 spans 13 amino acids. The V gene lost 8 bases and the J gene lost 4 bases, with 14 bases spanning the gap.

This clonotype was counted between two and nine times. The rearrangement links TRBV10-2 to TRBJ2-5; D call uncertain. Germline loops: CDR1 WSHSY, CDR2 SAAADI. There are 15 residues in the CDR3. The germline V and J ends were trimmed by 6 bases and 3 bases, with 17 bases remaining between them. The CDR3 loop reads CASSAFGHREETQYF. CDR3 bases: TGCGCCAGCAGCGCCTTTGGGCACCGAGAAGAGACCCAGTACTTC.

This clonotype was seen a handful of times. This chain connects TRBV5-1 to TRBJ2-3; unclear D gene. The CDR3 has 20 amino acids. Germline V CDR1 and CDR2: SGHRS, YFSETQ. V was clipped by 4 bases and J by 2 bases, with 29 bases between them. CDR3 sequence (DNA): TGCGCCAGCAGCGCGATCCTGGGTCCAAGAACCCAGGAACCCACAGATACGCAGTATTTT. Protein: CASSAILGPRTQEPTDTQYF.

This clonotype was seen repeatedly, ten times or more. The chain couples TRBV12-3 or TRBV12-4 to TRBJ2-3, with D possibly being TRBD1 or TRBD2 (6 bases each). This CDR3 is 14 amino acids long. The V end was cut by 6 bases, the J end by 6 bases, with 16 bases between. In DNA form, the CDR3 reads TGTGCCAGCAGCTATCCCGGGGGCCTTGATACGCAGTATTTT. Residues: CASSYPGGLDTQYF.

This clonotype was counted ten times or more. The CDR3 DNA follows: TGCGCCAGCAGCCAGGGACCTGGAACCTACGAGCAGTACGTC. Translation gives CASSQGPGTYEQYV. The rearrangement links TRBV4-1 to TRBJ2-7, with D possibly being TRBD1 or TRBD2 (5 bases each). The length of the CDR3 is 14 residues. The germline CDR1 and CDR2 sequences are MGHRA and YSYEKL. Between the trimmed V and J ends, which lost 3 bases and 2 bases, there was a span of 11 bases.

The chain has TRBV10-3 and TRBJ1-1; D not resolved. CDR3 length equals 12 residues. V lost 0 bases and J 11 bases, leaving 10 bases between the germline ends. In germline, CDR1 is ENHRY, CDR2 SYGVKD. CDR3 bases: TGTGCCATCAGTGAGTCCGTGCTAGAGGCTTTCTTT. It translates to CAISESVLEAFF.

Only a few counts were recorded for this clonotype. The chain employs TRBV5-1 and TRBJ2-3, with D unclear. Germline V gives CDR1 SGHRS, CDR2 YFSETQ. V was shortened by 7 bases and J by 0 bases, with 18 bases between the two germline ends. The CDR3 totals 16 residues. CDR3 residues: CASLLGVEASTDTQYF. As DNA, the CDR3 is TGCGCCAGCCTACTGGGTGTGGAAGCTAGCACAGATACGCAGTATTTT.

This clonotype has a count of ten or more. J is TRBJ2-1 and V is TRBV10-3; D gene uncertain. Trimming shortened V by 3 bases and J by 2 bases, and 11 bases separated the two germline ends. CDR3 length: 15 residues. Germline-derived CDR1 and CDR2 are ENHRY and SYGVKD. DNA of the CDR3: TGTGCCATCAGTGACTTTGAATCCACCTACAATGAGCAGTTCTTC. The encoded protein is CAISDFESTYNEQFF.

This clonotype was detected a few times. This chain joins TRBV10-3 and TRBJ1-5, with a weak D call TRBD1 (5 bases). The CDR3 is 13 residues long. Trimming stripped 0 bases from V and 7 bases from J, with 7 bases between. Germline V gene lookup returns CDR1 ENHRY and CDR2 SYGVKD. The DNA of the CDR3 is TGTGCCATCAGTGAGTCGGGGGGACAGCCCCAGCATTTT. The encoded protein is CAISESGGQPQHF.

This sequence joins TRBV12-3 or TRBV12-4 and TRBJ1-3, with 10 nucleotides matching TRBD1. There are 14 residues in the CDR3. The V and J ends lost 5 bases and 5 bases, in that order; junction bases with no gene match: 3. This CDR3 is CASSGGQGRNTIYF. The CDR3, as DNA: TGTGCCAGCAGTGGGGGACAGGGGCGAAACACCATATATTTT.

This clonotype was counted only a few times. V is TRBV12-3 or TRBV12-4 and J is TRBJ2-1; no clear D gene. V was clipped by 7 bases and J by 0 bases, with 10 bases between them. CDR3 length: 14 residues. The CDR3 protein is CASNPLSSYNEQFF. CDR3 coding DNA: TGTGCCAGCAACCCCCTCAGCTCCTACAATGAGCAGTTCTTC.

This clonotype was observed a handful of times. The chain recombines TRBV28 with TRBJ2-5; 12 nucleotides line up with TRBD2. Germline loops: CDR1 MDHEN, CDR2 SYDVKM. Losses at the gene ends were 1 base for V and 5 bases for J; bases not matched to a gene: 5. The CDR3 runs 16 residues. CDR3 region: CASSLSSGRALETQYF. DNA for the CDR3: TGTGCCAGCAGTTTATCTAGCGGGAGGGCCTTGGAGACCCAGTACTTC.

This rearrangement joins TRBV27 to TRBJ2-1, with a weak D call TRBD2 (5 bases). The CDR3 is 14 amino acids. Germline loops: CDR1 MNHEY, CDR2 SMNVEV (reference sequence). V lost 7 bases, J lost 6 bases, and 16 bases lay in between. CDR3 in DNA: TGTGCCAGCACAAAGGGAGTGAAGGGCAATGAGCAGTTCTTC. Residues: CASTKGVKGNEQFF.

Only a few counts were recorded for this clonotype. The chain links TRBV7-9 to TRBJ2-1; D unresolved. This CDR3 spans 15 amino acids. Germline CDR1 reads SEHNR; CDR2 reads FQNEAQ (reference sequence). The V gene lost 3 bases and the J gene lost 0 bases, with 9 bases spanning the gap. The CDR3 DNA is TGTGCCAGCAGCTTCCCCAGGCCCTCCTACAATGAGCAGTTCTTC. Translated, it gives CASSFPRPSYNEQFF.

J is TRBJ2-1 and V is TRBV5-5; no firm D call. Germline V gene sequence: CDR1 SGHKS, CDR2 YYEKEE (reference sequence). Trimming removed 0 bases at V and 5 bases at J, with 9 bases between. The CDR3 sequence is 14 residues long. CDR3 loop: CASSLGPQNNEQFF. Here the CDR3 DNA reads TGTGCCAGCAGCTTGGGTCCCCAAAACAATGAGCAGTTCTTC.

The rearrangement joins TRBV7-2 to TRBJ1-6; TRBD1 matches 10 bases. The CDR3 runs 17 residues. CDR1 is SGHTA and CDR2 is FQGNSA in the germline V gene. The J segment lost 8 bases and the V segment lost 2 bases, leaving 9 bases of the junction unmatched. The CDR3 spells CASSLTRGQGMDSPLHF. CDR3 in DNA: TGTGCCAGCAGCTTAACCCGGGGACAGGGGATGGATTCACCCCTCCACTTT.

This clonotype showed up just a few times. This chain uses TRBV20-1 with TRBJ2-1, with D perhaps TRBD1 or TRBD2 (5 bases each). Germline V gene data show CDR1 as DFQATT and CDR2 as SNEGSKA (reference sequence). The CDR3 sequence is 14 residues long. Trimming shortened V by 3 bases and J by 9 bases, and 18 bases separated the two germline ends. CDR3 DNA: TGCAGTGCTAGGGGGACCGGGTCTCACGGTGAGCAGTTCTTC. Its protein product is CSARGTGSHGEQFF.

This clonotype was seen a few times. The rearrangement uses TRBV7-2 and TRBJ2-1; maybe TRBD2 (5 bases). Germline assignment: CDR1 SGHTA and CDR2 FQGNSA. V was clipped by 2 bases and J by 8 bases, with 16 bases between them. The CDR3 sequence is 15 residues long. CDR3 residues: CASSLRSSRWDEQFF. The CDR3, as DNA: TGTGCCAGCAGCTTACGGTCTAGCCGGTGGGATGAGCAGTTCTTC.